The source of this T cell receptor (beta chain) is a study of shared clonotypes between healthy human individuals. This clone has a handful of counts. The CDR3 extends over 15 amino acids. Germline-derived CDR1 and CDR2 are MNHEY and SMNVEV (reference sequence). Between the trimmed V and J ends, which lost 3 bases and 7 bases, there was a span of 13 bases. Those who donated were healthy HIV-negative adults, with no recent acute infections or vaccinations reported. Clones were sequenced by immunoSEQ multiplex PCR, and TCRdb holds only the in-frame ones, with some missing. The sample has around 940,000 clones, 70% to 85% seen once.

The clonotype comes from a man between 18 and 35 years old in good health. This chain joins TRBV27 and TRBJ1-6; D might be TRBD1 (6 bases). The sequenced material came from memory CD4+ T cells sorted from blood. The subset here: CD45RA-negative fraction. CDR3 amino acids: CASSLRRGGNSPLHF. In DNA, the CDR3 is TGTGCCAGCAGTTTGCGGAGAGGGGGAAATTCACCCCTCCACTTT.